A single sample gave rise to the 12 T cell receptor beta chains below, sequenced in a study of blood T cell repertoires in COVID-19. Produced via immunoSEQ multiplex PCR; TCRdb's table is partial and in-frame only. The sample yields 250,000 or so clones, roughly 89% seen once. Material: peripheral blood. Receptors were obtained from a woman in her sixties or seventies with COVID-19, enrolled during active disease.

V and J are TRBV5-5 and TRBJ1-1; a weak D match, TRBD1 (5 bases). The germline V gene encodes CDR1 SGHKS and CDR2 YYEKEE (reference sequence). Trimming pared 1 base from V and 0 bases from J, leaving 13 bases between. The CDR3 runs 16 residues. The chain's CDR3 is CASSLYRGNMNTEAFF. The CDR3 bases are TGTGCCAGCAGCTTGTATCGGGGGAACATGAACACTGAAGCTTTCTTT.

This sequence joins TRBV3-1 (or the pseudogene TRBV3-2) and TRBJ1-5; TRBD1 aligns across 7 bases. Germline lookup yields CDR1 LGHDT and CDR2 YNNKEL (reference sequence). Losses at the gene ends were 0 bases for V and 6 bases for J; bases not matched to a gene: 5. The CDR3 totals 15 residues. As DNA, the CDR3 is TGTGCCAGCAGCCAAGAAGGGGGCGGGCGTCAGCCCCAGCATTTT. Its protein product is CASSQEGGGRQPQHF.

The V gene is TRBV19, the J gene TRBJ1-2; D is unclear. In germline, CDR1 is LNHDA, CDR2 SQIVND (reference sequence). The CDR3 spans 16 residues. V lost 0 bases to trimming and J lost 2 bases, with 13 bases between them. CDR3 in DNA: TGTGCCAGTAGTATAGACCTGCGGGGAAGCAACTATGGCTACACCTTC. This translates into CASSIDLRGSNYGYTF.

The chain is built from TRBV6-2 or TRBV6-3 and TRBJ1-2; D is perhaps TRBD1 (5 bases). Germline V gene data show CDR1 as MNHEY and CDR2 as SVGEGT. CDR3 length equals 13 residues. The germline V and J ends were trimmed by 4 bases and 3 bases, with 9 bases remaining between them. CDR3 in amino acids: CASSSDTYYGYTF. CDR3 sequence (DNA): TGTGCCAGCAGTTCGGACACCTACTATGGCTACACCTTC.

The chain combines TRBV4-1 with TRBJ1-5; D might be TRBD1 (6 bases). CDR3 length equals 14 residues. V gave up 1 base and J gave up 11 bases, with 15 bases separating them. The germline CDR1 and CDR2 sequences are MGHRA and YSYEKL. The CDR3 sequence: CASSQGGAGGTQHF. CDR3 DNA: TGCGCCAGCAGCCAAGGGGGGGCCGGGGGGACCCAGCATTTT.

This chain joins TRBV3-1 (or the pseudogene TRBV3-2) and TRBJ2-5, with 9 bases matching TRBD2. CDR1 and CDR2 (germline): LGHDT, YNNKEL (reference sequence). The CDR3 is 16 amino acids. V was clipped by 4 bases and J by 1 base; unmatched bases: 7. CDR3 in amino acids: CASSPLSGGPQETQYF. The CDR3 DNA is TGTGCCAGCAGCCCCCTTAGCGGGGGTCCCCAAGAGACCCAGTACTTC.

The chain links TRBV7-9 to TRBJ1-2; 8 bases fit TRBD1. The length of the CDR3 is 14 residues. The junction had 10 bases not matched to a gene; V was cut back by 5 bases and J by 8 bases. The germline V gene has CDR1 SEHNR and CDR2 FQNEAQ (reference sequence). The CDR3 DNA is TGTGCCAGCAGCCATCAGGGGGCTGGGAGCGGCTACACCTTC. Translated, it gives CASSHQGAGSGYTF. The variable domain in full, completed from reference TRBV7-9 and TRBJ1-2, reads DTGVSQNPRHKITKRGQNVTFRCDPISEHNRLYWYRQTLGQGPEFLTYFQNEAQLEKSRLLSDRFSAERPKGSFSTLEIQRTEQGDSAMYLCASSHQGAGSGYTFGSGTRLTVV.

The chain carries TRBV7-3 and TRBJ2-3, with 10 bases lining up with TRBD2. Unmatched junction bases numbered 6, after V lost 1 base and J lost 5 bases. Germline V lookup: CDR1 SGHTA, CDR2 FQGTGA. The CDR3 loop spans 16 amino acids. The CDR3 DNA sequence: TGTGCCAGCAGCTTAAGTAGCGGGGGGCCGGGAGATACGCAGTATTTT. Amino acids: CASSLSSGGPGDTQYF.

In this sample, this clone turned up once. J is TRBJ1-2 and V is TRBV6-5; TRBD1 matches 7 bases. Trimming took 8 bases from V and 4 from J; bases not matched to a gene: 7. Germline V gene data show CDR1 as MNHEY and CDR2 as SVGAGI. The CDR3 is made up of 13 amino acids. In DNA form, the CDR3 reads TGTGCCAGCCATACAGGGGCCATCTATGGCTACACCTTC. Translating gives CASHTGAIYGYTF.

The rearrangement links TRBV5-6 to TRBJ1-4, with D possibly TRBD1 on 5 matching bases. Trimming removed 5 bases at V and 5 bases at J, with 16 bases between. The CDR3 loop spans 15 amino acids. Germline CDR1 and CDR2: SGHDT and YYEEEE. The CDR3 protein is CASRGGAGKNEKLFF. CDR3 in DNA: TGTGCCAGCAGGGGAGGGGCGGGAAAGAATGAAAAACTGTTTTTT.

CDR3 sequence reads: CASSPARVGANVLTF. CDR3 DNA: TGTGCCAGCAGCCCCGCGAGGGTAGGGGCCAACGTCCTGACTTTC. The chain is built from TRBV13 and TRBJ2-6; perhaps TRBD2 as D (5 bases). V gave up 5 bases and J gave up 4 bases, with 12 bases separating them. CDR3 length: 15 amino acids. Germline-derived CDR1 and CDR2 are PRHDT and FYEKMQ (reference sequence).

This chain connects TRBV19 to TRBJ1-2; the D gene is possibly TRBD1 (6 bases). The germline V gene has CDR1 LNHDA and CDR2 SQIVND (reference sequence). Trimming took 5 bases from V and 6 from J, leaving 10 bases between them. This CDR3 comprises 12 residues. CDR3 protein: CASSYRDHGYTF. The DNA for the CDR3 is TGTGCCAGTAGTTACAGGGATCATGGCTACACCTTC.